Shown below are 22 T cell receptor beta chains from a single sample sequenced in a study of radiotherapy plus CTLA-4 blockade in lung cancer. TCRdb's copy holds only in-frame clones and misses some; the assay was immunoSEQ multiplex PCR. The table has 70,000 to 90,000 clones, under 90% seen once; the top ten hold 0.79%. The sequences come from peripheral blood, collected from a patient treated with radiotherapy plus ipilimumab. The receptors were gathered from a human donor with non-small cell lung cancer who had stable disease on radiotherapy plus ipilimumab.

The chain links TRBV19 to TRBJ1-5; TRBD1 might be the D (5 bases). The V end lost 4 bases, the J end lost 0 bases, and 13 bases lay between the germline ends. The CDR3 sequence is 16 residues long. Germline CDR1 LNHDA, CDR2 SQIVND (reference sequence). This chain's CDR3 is CASSNRQLDSNQPQHF. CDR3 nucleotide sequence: TGTGCCAGTAGTAACCGACAGCTCGATAGCAATCAGCCCCAGCATTTT.

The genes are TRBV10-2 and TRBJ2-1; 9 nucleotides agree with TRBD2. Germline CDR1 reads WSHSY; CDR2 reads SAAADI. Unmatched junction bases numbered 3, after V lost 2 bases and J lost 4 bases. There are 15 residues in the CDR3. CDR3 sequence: CASSEGTSFYNEQFF. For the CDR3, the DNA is TGCGCCAGCAGTGAGGGGACTAGCTTTTACAATGAGCAGTTCTTC.

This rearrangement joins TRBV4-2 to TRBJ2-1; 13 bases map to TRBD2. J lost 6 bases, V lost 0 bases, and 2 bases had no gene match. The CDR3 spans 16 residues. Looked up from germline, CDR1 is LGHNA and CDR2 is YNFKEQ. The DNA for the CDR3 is TGTGCCAGCAGCCAAGACTGGACTAGCGGGAGCAATGAGCAGTTCTTC. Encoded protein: CASSQDWTSGSNEQFF.

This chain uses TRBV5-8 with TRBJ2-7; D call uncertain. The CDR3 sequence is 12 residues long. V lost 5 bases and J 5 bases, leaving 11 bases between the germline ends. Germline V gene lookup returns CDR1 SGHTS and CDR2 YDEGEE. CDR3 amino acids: CASSRPAHEQYF. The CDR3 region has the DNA TGTGCCAGCAGTCGACCCGCCCACGAGCAGTACTTC. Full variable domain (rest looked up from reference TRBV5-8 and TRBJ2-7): EAGVTQSPTHLIKTRGQQATLRCSPISGHTSVYWYQQALGLGLQFLLWYDEGEERNRGNFPPRFSGRQFPNYSSELNVNALELEDSALYLCASSRPAHEQYFGPGTRLTVT.

The CDR3 DNA reads as TGCGCCAGCAGCTTGGATGGGGGAGGGAGGAACACTGAAGCTTTCTTT. Translation gives CASSLDGGGRNTEAFF. This chain connects TRBV5-1 to TRBJ1-1; D might be TRBD1 (5 bases). The CDR3 runs to 16 residues. V shed 0 bases and J shed 1 base, with 13 bases lying between them. Germline values: CDR1 SGHRS, CDR2 YFSETQ. The full variable domain, in which reference TRBV5-1 and TRBJ1-1 provide the parts outside the CDR3, is KAGVTQTPRYLIKTRGQQVTLSCSPISGHRSVSWYQQTPGQGLQFLFEYFSETQRNKGNFPGRFSGRQFSNSRSEMNVSTLELGDSALYLCASSLDGGGRNTEAFFGQGTRLTVV.

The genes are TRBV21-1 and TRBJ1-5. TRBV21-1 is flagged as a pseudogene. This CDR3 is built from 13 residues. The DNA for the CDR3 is TGTGCCAGCAGCAAGGGGGGGGATCAGCCCCAGCATTTT. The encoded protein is CASSKGGDQPQHF.

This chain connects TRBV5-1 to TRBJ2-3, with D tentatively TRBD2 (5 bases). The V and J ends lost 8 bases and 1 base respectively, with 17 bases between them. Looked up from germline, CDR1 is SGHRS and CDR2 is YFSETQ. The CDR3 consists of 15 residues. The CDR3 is CASRSSGLRTDTQYF. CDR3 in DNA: TGCGCCAGTCGAAGCAGTGGACTCCGCACAGATACGCAGTATTTT.

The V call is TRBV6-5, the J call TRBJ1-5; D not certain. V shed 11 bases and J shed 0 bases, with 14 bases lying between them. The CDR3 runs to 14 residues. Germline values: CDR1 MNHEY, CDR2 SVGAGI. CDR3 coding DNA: TGTGCCTTTTTGGACGGGAATAGCAATCAGCCCCAGCATTTT. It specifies CAFLDGNSNQPQHF.

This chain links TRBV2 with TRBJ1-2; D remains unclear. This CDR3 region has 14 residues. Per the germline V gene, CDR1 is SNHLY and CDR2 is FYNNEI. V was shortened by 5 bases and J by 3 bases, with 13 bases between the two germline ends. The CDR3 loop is CASSWALEDYGYTF. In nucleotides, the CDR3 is TGTGCCAGCAGTTGGGCCTTGGAGGACTATGGCTACACCTTC.

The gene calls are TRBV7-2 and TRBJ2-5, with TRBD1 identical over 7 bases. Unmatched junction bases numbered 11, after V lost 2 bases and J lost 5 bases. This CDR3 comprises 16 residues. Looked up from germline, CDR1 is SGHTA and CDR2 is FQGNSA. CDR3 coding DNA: TGTGCCAGCAGCTTATCCCGCTTCAGGGGGTGGGAGACCCAGTACTTC. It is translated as CASSLSRFRGWETQYF.

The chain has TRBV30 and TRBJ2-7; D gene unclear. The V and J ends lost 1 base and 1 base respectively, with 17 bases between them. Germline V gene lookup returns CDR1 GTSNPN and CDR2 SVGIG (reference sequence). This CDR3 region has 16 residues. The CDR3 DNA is TGTGCCTGGAGTGGGCTATTTGGGCCAGAGTCCTACGAGCAGTACTTC. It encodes CAWSGLFGPESYEQYF. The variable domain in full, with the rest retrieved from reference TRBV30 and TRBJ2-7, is SQTIHQWPATLVQPVGSPLSLECTVEGTSNPNLYWYRQAAGRGLQLLFYSVGIGQISSEVPQNLSASRPQDRQFILSSKKLLLSDSGFYLCAWSGLFGPESYEQYFGPGTRLTVT.

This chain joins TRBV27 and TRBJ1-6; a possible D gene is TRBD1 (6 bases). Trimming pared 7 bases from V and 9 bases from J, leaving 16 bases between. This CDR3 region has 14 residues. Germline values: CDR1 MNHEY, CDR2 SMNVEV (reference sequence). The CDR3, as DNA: TGTGCCAGCACCTTATCCGGGGGCGGTTCACCCCTCCACTTT. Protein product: CASTLSGGGSPLHF.

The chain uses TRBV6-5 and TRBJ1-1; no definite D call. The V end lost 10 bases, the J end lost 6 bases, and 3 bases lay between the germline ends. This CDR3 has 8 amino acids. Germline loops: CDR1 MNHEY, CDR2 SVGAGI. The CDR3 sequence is CATPEAFF. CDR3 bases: TGTGCCACCCCTGAAGCTTTCTTT.

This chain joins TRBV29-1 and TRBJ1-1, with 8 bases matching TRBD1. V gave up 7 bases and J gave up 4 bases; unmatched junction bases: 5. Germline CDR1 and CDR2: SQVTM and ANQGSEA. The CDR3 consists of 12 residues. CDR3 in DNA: TGCAGCGCCCGGACAGGGCCCACTGAAGCTTTCTTT. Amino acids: CSARTGPTEAFF.

Here the CDR3 DNA reads TGTGCCAGCAGCTCCTCACGGACAGGGCAGGATGAGCAGTTCTTC. This codes for CASSSSRTGQDEQFF. The chain joins TRBV4-2 to TRBJ2-1; TRBD1 matches at 8 bases. V shed 5 bases and J 8 bases; nucleotides not matched to a gene: 11. Germline V lookup: CDR1 LGHNA, CDR2 YNFKEQ. The CDR3 totals 15 residues.

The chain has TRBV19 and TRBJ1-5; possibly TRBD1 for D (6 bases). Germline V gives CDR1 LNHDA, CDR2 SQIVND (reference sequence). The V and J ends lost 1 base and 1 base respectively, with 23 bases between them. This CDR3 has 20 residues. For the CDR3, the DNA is TGTGCCAGTAGTATAGCTTGGAAAGGTACAGGGAAAGGGAGCAATCAGCCCCAGCATTTT. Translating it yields CASSIAWKGTGKGSNQPQHF.

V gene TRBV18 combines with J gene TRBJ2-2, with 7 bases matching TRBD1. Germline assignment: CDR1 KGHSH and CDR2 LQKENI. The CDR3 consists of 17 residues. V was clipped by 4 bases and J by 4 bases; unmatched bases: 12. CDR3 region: CASSLRQGQIPTGELFF. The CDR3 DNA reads TGTGCCAGCTCACTAAGACAGGGCCAAATCCCCACCGGGGAGCTGTTTTTT.

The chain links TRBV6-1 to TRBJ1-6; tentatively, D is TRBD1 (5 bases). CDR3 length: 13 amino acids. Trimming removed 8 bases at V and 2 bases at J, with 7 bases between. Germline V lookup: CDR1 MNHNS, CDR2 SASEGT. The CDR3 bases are TGTGCCAGCTCGACAGCCTATAATTCACCCCTCCACTTT. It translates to CASSTAYNSPLHF.

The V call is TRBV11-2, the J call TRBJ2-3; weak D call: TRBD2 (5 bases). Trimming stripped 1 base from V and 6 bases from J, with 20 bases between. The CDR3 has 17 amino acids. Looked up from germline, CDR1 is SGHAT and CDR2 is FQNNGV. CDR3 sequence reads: CASSLVLAAGTEDTQYF. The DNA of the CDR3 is TGTGCCAGCAGCTTAGTCCTGGCGGCGGGCACGGAGGATACGCAGTATTTT. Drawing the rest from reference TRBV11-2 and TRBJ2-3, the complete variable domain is EAGVAQSPRYKIIEKRQSVAFWCNPISGHATLYWYQQILGQGPKLLIQFQNNGVVDDSQLPKDRFSAERLKGVDSTLKIQPAKLEDSAVYLCASSLVLAAGTEDTQYFGPGTRLTVL.

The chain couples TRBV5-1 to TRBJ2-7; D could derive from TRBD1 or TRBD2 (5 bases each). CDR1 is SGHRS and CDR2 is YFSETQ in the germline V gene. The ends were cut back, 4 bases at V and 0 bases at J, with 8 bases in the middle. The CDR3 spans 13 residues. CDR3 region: CASSRGPSYEQYF. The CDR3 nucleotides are TGCGCCAGCAGCCGGGGACCCTCCTACGAGCAGTACTTC. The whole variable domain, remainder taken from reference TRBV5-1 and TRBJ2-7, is KAGVTQTPRYLIKTRGQQVTLSCSPISGHRSVSWYQQTPGQGLQFLFEYFSETQRNKGNFPGRFSGRQFSNSRSEMNVSTLELGDSALYLCASSRGPSYEQYFGPGTRLTVT.

For the CDR3, the DNA is TGTGCCAGCAGTGAAACGGGCCAGGGGTCCGATGGCTACACCTTC. It yields the protein CASSETGQGSDGYTF. The genes are TRBV2 and TRBJ1-2; possible D gene TRBD1, 6 bases. Per the germline V gene, CDR1 is SNHLY and CDR2 is FYNNEI. V was trimmed by 2 bases and J by 6 bases, leaving 16 bases between them. The CDR3 has 15 amino acids.

CDR3 sequence (DNA): TGCAGCGTTCGGGAAAGGGGGGCGATGAACACTGAAGCTTTCTTT. Protein: CSVRERGAMNTEAFF. The chain combines TRBV29-1 with TRBJ1-1; the D gene is possibly TRBD1 (6 bases). V was shortened by 5 bases and J by 0 bases, with 16 bases between the two germline ends. This CDR3 comprises 15 residues. Germline loops: CDR1 SQVTM, CDR2 ANQGSEA.